This T cell receptor beta chain stems from a study of T cell changes during pregnancy in multiple sclerosis. TCRdb's table, derived via immunoSEQ multiplex PCR, lists solely in-frame clones and lacks some. The sample consists of over 50,000 clones, roughly 86% of them appearing once. Germline values: CDR1 SGHDN, CDR2 FVKESK. This CDR3 has 17 residues. The V gene end was trimmed by 4 bases and the J gene end by 3 bases; junction bases not matched to a gene: 9. The gene calls are TRBV14 and TRBJ2-1, with 10 bases lining up with TRBD2. The material sequenced was peripheral blood, taken in the first trimester of pregnancy. The TCR comes from a female donor with multiple sclerosis, enrolled in a pregnancy study. The CDR3 coding sequence is TGTGCCAGCAGCCCCCAGAAAGGACTAGCGGACTACAATGAGCAGTTCTTC. Its protein product is CASSPQKGLADYNEQFF. Full variable domain (rest looked up from reference TRBV14 and TRBJ2-1): EAGVTQFPSHSVIEKGQTVTLRCDPISGHDNLYWYRRVMGKEIKFLLHFVKESKQDESGMPNNRFLAERTGGTYSTLKVQPAELEDSGVYFCASSPQKGLADYNEQFFGPGTRLTVL.